What follows are 24 T cell receptor beta chains derived from one specimen sequenced in a study of T cell responses to AZD1222 COVID-19 vaccine. The method was immunoSEQ multiplex PCR; TCRdb's version includes in-frame clones alone and lacks a portion of them. This repertoire shows about 160,000 clones, 90% to 95% found once; its top ten account for roughly 5.6%. This material consisted of peripheral blood, taken 28 days after the second AZD1222 dose. These receptors came from an adult who received the AZD1222 COVID-19 vaccine.

The DNA of the CDR3 is TGTGCCAGTACCCCGGCAGCTGCTAACTATGGCTACACCTTC. This sequence encodes CASTPAAANYGYTF. The chain links TRBV19 to TRBJ1-2; no definite D call. This CDR3 has 14 amino acids. Trimming left V 7 bases short and J 0 bases short, with 12 bases between. Per germline, CDR1 LNHDA and CDR2 SQIVND (reference sequence). Looking up the rest from reference TRBV19 and TRBJ1-2 gives the full variable domain: DGGITQSPKYLFRKEGQNVTLSCEQNLNHDAMYWYRQDPGQGLRLIYYSQIVNDFQKGDIAEGYSVSREKKESFPLTVTSAQKNPTAFYLCASTPAAANYGYTFGSGTRLTVV.

The chain joins TRBV12-3 or TRBV12-4 to TRBJ1-2; D is unclear. Trimming stripped 2 bases from V and 4 bases from J, with 8 bases between. CDR3 length equals 13 residues. In nucleotides, the CDR3 is TGTGCCAGCAGTTTAACGGGCACCTATGGCTACACCTTC. Amino acids: CASSLTGTYGYTF.

This chain connects TRBV7-2 to TRBJ2-4; TRBD2 agrees at 11 bases. V lost 5 bases, J lost 2 bases, and 8 bases stayed unmatched. The CDR3 covers 17 residues. From germline, CDR1 is SGHTA and CDR2 FQGNSA. CDR3 region: CASSPSGTSGPKNIQYF. In DNA form, the CDR3 reads TGTGCCAGCAGCCCTTCAGGGACTAGCGGCCCCAAAAACATTCAGTACTTC.

The chain joins TRBV11-3 to TRBJ2-7; D remains ambiguous. Between the trimmed V and J ends, which lost 1 base and 6 bases, there was a span of 7 bases. Germline lookup yields CDR1 SGHNT and CDR2 YENEEA. This CDR3 contains 12 residues. CDR3 residues: CASSLAGREQYF. CDR3 nucleotide sequence: TGTGCCAGCAGCTTAGCGGGCCGCGAGCAGTACTTC.

The chain links TRBV5-4 to TRBJ1-4, with unresolved D. CDR1 and CDR2 (germline): SGHNT, YYREEE (reference sequence). The CDR3 spans 12 residues. V was cut by 4 bases and J by 6 bases, with 7 bases left in between. The CDR3, as DNA: TGTGCCAGCAGCCGTGCTGATGAAAAACTGTTTTTT. Residues: CASSRADEKLFF. Complete variable domain (other parts from reference TRBV5-4 and TRBJ1-4): ETGVTQSPTHLIKTRGQQVTLRCSSQSGHNTVSWYQQALGQGPQFIFQYYREEENGRGNFPPRFSGLQFPNYSSELNVNALELDDSALYLCASSRADEKLFFGSGTQLSVL.

In its sample, this clone was seen once. V is TRBV5-8 and J is TRBJ2-5, with TRBD2 matching 11 bases. V gave up 4 bases and J gave up 5 bases; unmatched junction bases: 16. This CDR3 has 18 residues. Germline V gene lookup returns CDR1 SGHTS and CDR2 YDEGEE. CDR3 bases: TGTGCCAGCAGCGAATCCTTAGCGGGAGGGCCAGTGGGTGAGACCCAGTACTTC. This encodes CASSESLAGGPVGETQYF.

V gene TRBV7-6 combines with J gene TRBJ1-2, with D tentatively TRBD1 (6 bases). Deletions cut 0 bases from V and 2 bases from J, with 16 bases between. CDR1 SGHVS and CDR2 FNYEAQ come from the germline V gene. This CDR3 region has 17 residues. The CDR3 is CASSLAEGAGGNYGYTF. The DNA of the CDR3 is TGTGCCAGCAGCTTAGCGGAAGGAGCGGGGGGCAACTATGGCTACACCTTC.

The V gene is TRBV6-2 or TRBV6-3, the J gene TRBJ1-1, with TRBD1 matching over 9 bases. The V and J ends lost 6 bases and 5 bases, in that order; junction bases with no gene match: 7. Germline CDR1 and CDR2: MNHEY and SVGEGT. This CDR3 is 14 amino acids long. CDR3 region: CASSLGTGWTEAFF. In nucleotides, the CDR3 is TGTGCCAGCAGCCTAGGGACAGGGTGGACTGAAGCTTTCTTT.

The chain combines TRBV21-1 with TRBJ1-6; the table's D call TRBD1 went unverified against the DNA. TRBV21-1 has pseudogene status. CDR3 length: 18 amino acids. CDR3 loop: CASSKGGTGGMKNSPLHF. The DNA for the CDR3 is TGTGCCAGCAGCAAAGGTGGGACAGGGGGCATGAAGAATTCACCCCTCCACTTT.

This chain links TRBV21-1 with TRBJ2-2; TRBD1 was called by the table and not checked on the DNA. TRBV21-1 is a pseudogene segment. This CDR3 region has 17 residues. CDR3 amino acids: CASSKAPGQVQWGELFF. CDR3 sequence (DNA): TGTGCCAGCAGCAAAGCTCCCGGACAGGTTCAATGGGGGGAGCTGTTTTTT.

The chain combines TRBV20-1 with TRBJ2-7, with 8 bases aligning to TRBD1. Germline CDR1 is DFQATT and CDR2 is SNEGSKA (reference sequence). V lost 3 bases to trimming and J lost 2 bases; unmatched junction nucleotides: 9. The CDR3 has 15 residues. DNA of the CDR3: TGCAGTGCTAGTGACGACAGGGGCGCCCCCTACGAGCAGTACTTC. Its translation: CSASDDRGAPYEQYF.

The rearrangement joins TRBV6-2 or TRBV6-3 to TRBJ2-7, with 8 bases that match TRBD1. Germline V lookup: CDR1 MNHEY, CDR2 SVGEGT. The CDR3 length is 14 residues. The J segment lost 3 bases and the V segment lost 5 bases, leaving 6 bases of the junction unmatched. The CDR3 sequence is CASSHRDRIYEQYF. CDR3 in DNA: TGTGCCAGCAGTCACCGGGACAGGATCTACGAGCAGTACTTC.

This chain connects TRBV7-2 to TRBJ2-1, with no clear D. From germline, CDR1 is SGHTA and CDR2 FQGNSA. V lost 5 bases and J 0 bases, leaving 11 bases between the germline ends. There are 15 residues in the CDR3. In nucleotides, the CDR3 is TGTGCCAGCAGCCCTAAGGGCAGCTCCTACAATGAGCAGTTCTTC. It encodes CASSPKGSSYNEQFF.

The chain joins TRBV23-1 to TRBJ2-1; tentatively, D is TRBD1 (5 bases). TRBV23-1 carries the ORF label, with uncertain function. The CDR3 covers 18 residues. Trimming took off 0 bases at V and 1 base at J, with 16 bases between the two ends. CDR3 nucleotide sequence: TGCGCCAGCAGTCAATCCTGGACAACGGTCCGATCCTACAATGAGCAGTTCTTC. Translation: CASSQSWTTVRSYNEQFF.

The chain has TRBV18 and TRBJ1-1; the D is unclear. The CDR3 has 15 amino acids. Trimming cost V 6 bases and J 1 base, with 15 bases left between them. Germline V lookup: CDR1 KGHSH, CDR2 LQKENI. Here the CDR3 reads CASSRDKTPNTEAFF. DNA for the CDR3: TGTGCCAGCTCCCGGGATAAGACTCCGAACACTGAAGCTTTCTTT.

Notes on this clone: Mismatch with germline at one junction end may stem from a read error. The chain combines TRBV28 with TRBJ2-7; possibly TRBD2 for D (5 bases). This CDR3 is 11 amino acids long. CDR1 is MDHEN, CDR2 SYDVKM, per germline. CDR3 DNA sequence: TGTGCCAGCAGTGTAGGACTGCACCATCGTTTC. Its translation is CASSVGLHHRF.

This rearrangement joins TRBV5-1 to TRBJ2-3, with 13 positions matching TRBD2. The CDR3 runs 16 residues. The J segment lost 5 bases and the V segment lost 4 bases, leaving 7 bases of the junction unmatched. The germline gives CDR1 SGHRS, CDR2 YFSETQ. The CDR3 sequence: CASSLQGLAGQDTQYF. CDR3 sequence (DNA): TGCGCCAGCAGCCTTCAGGGACTAGCGGGACAAGATACGCAGTATTTT.

The J gene is TRBJ1-3, the V gene TRBV24-1; the D is unclear. The CDR3 has 14 amino acids. Germline V gene data show CDR1 as KGHDR and CDR2 as SFDVKD. V lost 4 bases and J lost 2, with 8 bases in between. CDR3 protein: CATSDTTAGNTIYF. Written as DNA, the CDR3 is TGTGCCACCAGTGACACGACCGCTGGAAACACCATATATTTT.

V and J are TRBV9 and TRBJ2-4; 11 bases line up with TRBD2. V was pared by 7 bases and J by 0 bases, with 9 bases of the junction left unmatched. The CDR3 is made up of 17 amino acids. The germline V gene encodes CDR1 SGDLS and CDR2 YYNGEE. CDR3 loop: CASPPTSGTLAKNIQYF. The DNA of the CDR3 is TGTGCCAGCCCCCCGACTAGCGGGACACTAGCCAAAAACATTCAGTACTTC.

The rearrangement links TRBV12-3 or TRBV12-4 to TRBJ1-1; no definite D call. The length of the CDR3 is 13 residues. Trimming removed 3 bases at V and 8 bases at J, with 13 bases between. CDR3 DNA sequence: TGTGCCAGCAGTTTGTCTCCCCCCCTAGAAGCTTTCTTT. Encoded protein: CASSLSPPLEAFF.

The V call is TRBV7-9, the J call TRBJ1-2; no clear D. The CDR3 runs 14 residues. Trimming pared 5 bases from V and 4 bases from J, leaving 14 bases between. Germline V gives CDR1 SEHNR, CDR2 FQNEAQ (reference sequence). CDR3 in amino acids: CASSALTVGYGYTF. In DNA form, the CDR3 reads TGTGCCAGCAGCGCCCTCACAGTGGGCTATGGCTACACCTTC.

V is TRBV24-1 and J is TRBJ2-3, with D tentatively TRBD1 (5 bases). The V gene's germline CDR1 is KGHDR and CDR2 SFDVKD. The V gene lost 3 bases and the J gene lost 1 base, with 10 bases spanning the gap. The CDR3 covers 15 residues. The CDR3 region has the DNA TGTGCCACCAGTGATCCGACAGCTGGCACAGATACGCAGTATTTT. It is translated as CATSDPTAGTDTQYF.

For the CDR3, the DNA is TGTGCCAGCAGTAATAGCTACGAGCAGTACTTC. As protein: CASSNSYEQYF. This chain connects TRBV6-5 to TRBJ2-7; no reliable D call. The CDR3 is made up of 11 amino acids. Trimming left V 5 bases short and J 3 bases short, with 5 bases between. Looked up from germline, CDR1 is MNHEY and CDR2 is SVGAGI.

The chain combines TRBV12-3 or TRBV12-4 with TRBJ2-2; D remains ambiguous. V gave up 5 bases and J gave up 0 bases, with 4 bases separating them. The CDR3 is 13 amino acids. Written as DNA, the CDR3 is TGTGCCAGCAGTCGCGCGAACACCGGGGAGCTGTTTTTT. Translation: CASSRANTGELFF.